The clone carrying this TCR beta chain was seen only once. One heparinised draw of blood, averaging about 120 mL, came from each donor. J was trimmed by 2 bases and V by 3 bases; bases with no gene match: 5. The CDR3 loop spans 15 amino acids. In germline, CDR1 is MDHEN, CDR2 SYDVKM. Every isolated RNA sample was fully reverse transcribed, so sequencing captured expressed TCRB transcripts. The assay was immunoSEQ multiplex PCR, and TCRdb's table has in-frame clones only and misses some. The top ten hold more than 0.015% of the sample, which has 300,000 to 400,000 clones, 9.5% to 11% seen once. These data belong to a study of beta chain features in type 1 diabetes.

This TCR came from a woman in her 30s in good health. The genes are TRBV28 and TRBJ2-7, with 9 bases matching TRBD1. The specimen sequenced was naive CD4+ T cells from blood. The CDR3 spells CASSFRDRVAYEQYF. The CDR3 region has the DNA TGTGCCAGCAGTTTTCGGGACAGGGTGGCCTACGAGCAGTACTTC.